This is a list of T cell receptor beta chains from one sample in a study of shared clonotypes between healthy human individuals. Profiling relied on immunoSEQ multiplex PCR, and the TCRdb table lists in-frame clones only, not all of them. There are 450,000 to 700,000 clones in the sample; less than 97% occur only once, and roughly 0.1% lies in the top ten. The sequenced sample consisted of naive CD8+ T cells sorted from blood. The source is a woman aged 25 to 39 in good health. CDR3s include the opening cysteine and the closing phenylalanine or tryptophan. D genes are given only for firm matches. A clone size is listed for some rows: how often the clone was seen (once, few, many), or a class if it is expanded.

clone_size,d_call,j_call,v_call,cdr3_length,cdr3_aa,cdr3_nt
NA,NA,TRBJ1-4,TRBV19,14,CASGTEKANEKLFF,TGTGCCAGTGGGACGGAAAAGGCTAATGAAAAACTGTTTTTT
NA,NA,TRBJ2-2,TRBV23-1,16,CASSQSTLDRVGELFF,TGCGCCAGCAGTCAATCGACCCTAGATCGGGTCGGGGAGCTGTTTTTT
NA,TRBD2,TRBJ2-3,TRBV28,15,CASSPLAGGPDTQYF,TGTGCCAGCAGTCCTCTAGCGGGAGGGCCAGATACGCAGTATTTT
NA,NA,TRBJ2-7,TRBV11-2,11,CASSLVVEQYF,TGTGCCAGCAGCTTAGTAGTCGAGCAGTACTTC
NA,NA,TRBJ1-3,TRBV4-2,16,CASSEDLDGSGNTIYF,TGTGCCAGCAGCGAGGATCTGGACGGCTCTGGAAACACCATATATTTT
NA,NA,TRBJ2-7,TRBV27,14,CASSFLGSRYEQYF,TGTGCCAGCAGTTTTTTGGGATCTCGCTACGAGCAGTACTTC
NA,TRBD1,TRBJ2-3,TRBV7-9,16,CASSTGTGGIEDTQYF,TGTGCCAGCAGCACCGGGACAGGGGGGATTGAGGATACGCAGTATTTT
few,TRBD1,TRBJ1-2,TRBV28,17,CASCSPKQGAVWDGYTF,TGTGCCAGCTGTTCCCCTAAACAGGGGGCGGTTTGGGATGGCTACACCTTC
NA,NA,TRBJ2-5,TRBV11-2,15,CASSLEISLEETQYF,TGTGCCAGCAGCTTAGAGATCAGTCTAGAAGAGACCCAGTACTTC
NA,NA,TRBJ2-7,TRBV7-6,11,CASSGRGEQYF,TGTGCCAGCAGCGGCCGGGGGGAGCAGTACTTC
once,NA,TRBJ1-2,TRBV18,16,CASSPSLGRPNYGYTF,TGTGCCAGCTCACCATCGTTGGGGAGGCCTAACTATGGCTACACCTTC
NA,TRBD2,TRBJ2-1,TRBV19,16,CASSQVLAGVGNEQFF,TGTGCCAGTAGTCAAGTACTAGCGGGAGTAGGGAATGAGCAGTTCTTC
NA,NA,TRBJ2-2,TRBV5-6,12,CASSLNPGELFF,TGTGCCAGCAGCTTGAACCCCGGGGAGCTGTTTTTT
NA,NA,TRBJ1-6,TRBV9,15,CASTQGGNYNSPLHF,TGTGCCAGCACGCAAGGCGGGAACTATAATTCACCCCTCCACTTT
NA,NA,TRBJ2-2,TRBV7-9,14,CASSSPTLTGELFF,TGTGCCAGCAGCTCCCCGACTCTGACCGGGGAGCTGTTTTTT
NA,NA,TRBJ2-7,TRBV7-9,14,CASRDGLRRDEQYF,TGTGCCAGCAGAGACGGCCTTCGAAGGGACGAGCAGTACTTC
NA,TRBD2,TRBJ2-1,TRBV4-1,18,CASSQEGTSGSSYNEQFF,TGCGCCAGCAGCCAAGAGGGGACTAGCGGGAGCTCCTACAATGAGCAGTTCTTC
NA,TRBD1,TRBJ1-1,TRBV5-6,14,CASSFWGQGTEAFF,TGTGCCAGCAGCTTCTGGGGACAGGGAACTGAAGCTTTCTTT
NA,NA,TRBJ2-7,TRBV5-6,16,CASSLDAGSSSYEQYF,TGTGCCAGCAGCTTGGACGCCGGAAGTAGCTCCTACGAGCAGTACTTC
NA,NA,TRBJ1-3,TRBV14,16,CASSQDWLFSGNTIYF,TGTGCCAGCAGCCAAGATTGGCTTTTCTCTGGAAACACCATATATTTT
once,NA,TRBJ2-6,TRBV15,15,CATSSRSDGANVLTF,TGTGCCACCAGCAGCAGGTCCGATGGGGCCAACGTCCTGACTTTC
NA,TRBD1,TRBJ1-5,TRBV7-2,17,CASSLALDGQAYQPQHF,TGTGCCAGCAGCTTAGCCCTGGATGGACAGGCCTATCAGCCCCAGCATTTT
NA,NA,TRBJ2-7,TRBV30,13,CAGAPGFSYEQYF,TGTGCCGGAGCTCCCGGGTTTTCCTACGAGCAGTACTTC
NA,TRBD1,TRBJ1-5,TRBV27,16,CASSTGTGEWIQPQHF,TGTGCCAGCAGCACCGGGACAGGGGAGTGGATTCAGCCCCAGCATTTT
NA,NA,TRBJ2-5,TRBV2,10,CANQKETQYF,TGTGCCAACCAGAAGGAGACCCAGTACTTC
NA,NA,TRBJ2-7,TRBV7-8,12,CASSSTGYEQYF,TGTGCCAGCAGCTCGACAGGCTACGAGCAGTACTTC
NA,NA,TRBJ1-5,TRBV19,14,CASTGAQSNQPQHF,TGTGCCAGTACGGGGGCGCAGAGCAATCAGCCCCAGCATTTT
NA,TRBD2,TRBJ2-5,TRBV11-2,16,CASSPGLATFQETQYF,TGTGCCAGCAGCCCCGGACTAGCGACTTTCCAAGAGACCCAGTACTTC
NA,TRBD1,TRBJ1-1,TRBV4-1,14,CASSQGDRLTEAFF,TGCGCCAGCAGCCAAGGGGACAGGCTCACTGAAGCTTTCTTT
NA,NA,TRBJ2-7,TRBV20-1,11,CSASDSYEQYF,TGCAGTGCTAGCGACTCCTACGAGCAGTACTTC
once,NA,TRBJ1-3,TRBV4-2,17,CASSQLGEGITGNTIYF,TGTGCCAGCAGCCAACTTGGCGAGGGTATCACAGGAAACACCATATATTTT
NA,NA,TRBJ2-7,TRBV4-1,13,CASSQETDYEQYF,TGCGCCAGCAGCCAAGAAACTGACTACGAGCAGTACTTC
NA,TRBD1,TRBJ2-7,TRBV10-3,13,CAIKGQGPYEQYF,TGTGCCATCAAGGGACAGGGGCCCTACGAGCAGTACTTC
NA,TRBD2,TRBJ2-7,TRBV27,15,CASRVTSGLSYEQYF,TGTGCCAGCAGAGTCACTAGCGGACTTTCCTACGAGCAGTACTTC
NA,TRBD2,TRBJ2-1,TRBV2,15,CASSEGLAGATEQFF,TGTGCCAGCAGTGAAGGACTAGCGGGAGCAACTGAGCAGTTCTTC
NA,NA,TRBJ2-2,TRBV5-6,16,CASSGSGVMNTGELFF,TGTGCCAGCAGCGGCAGTGGAGTAATGAACACCGGGGAGCTGTTTTTT
NA,TRBD2,TRBJ2-2,TRBV5-1,19,CASSLAVAGGFANTGELFF,TGCGCCAGCAGCTTGGCGGTAGCGGGAGGGTTCGCGAACACCGGGGAGCTGTTTTTT
NA,NA,TRBJ1-5,TRBV28,15,CASSLLAGLNQPQHF,TGTGCCAGCAGCCTCCTTGCGGGACTCAATCAGCCCCAGCATTTT
NA,TRBD1,TRBJ2-2,TRBV27,15,CASSFGTANTGELFF,TGTGCCAGCAGTTTCGGGACAGCGAACACCGGGGAGCTGTTTTTT
once,NA,TRBJ2-3,TRBV29-1,12,CSVEETSDTQYF,TGCAGCGTTGAAGAGACCTCCGATACGCAGTATTTT
NA,NA,TRBJ2-1,TRBV16,16,CASSQSLGGRFGEQFF,TGTGCCAGCAGCCAATCTTTGGGGGGCCGGTTCGGTGAGCAGTTCTTC
NA,NA,TRBJ1-1,TRBV25-1,12,CASNYGNTEAFF,TGTGCCAGCAATTACGGGAACACTGAAGCTTTCTTT
NA,NA,TRBJ2-7,TRBV2,10,CASSGLEQYF,TGTGCCAGCAGTGGTCTGGAGCAGTACTTC
NA,NA,TRBJ1-1,TRBV19,15,CASSLLLRARSEAFF,NA
NA,NA,TRBJ2-7,TRBV27,11,CASMSGFEQYF,TGTGCCAGCATGTCGGGCTTCGAGCAGTACTTC